Below are 29 T cell receptor beta chains sequenced from a single sample in a study of CD8 T cells in ankylosing spondylitis. General observations from the study: Characteristic of ankylosing spondylitis blood, it appeared, was a TCR beta motif comprising about eight highly homologous variants.

Each CDR3 protein is one row after TCRdb ran MiXCR on the 5' RACE reads. In the table there are around 490,000 distinct CDR3 sequences, approximately 5% of which are singletons. For these TCRs, the target antigens are not known. The sequenced material came from blood, either unsorted or a sorted T cell fraction (not recorded which). The source is a male donor with ankylosing spondylitis.

This clonotype was seen a few times. The gene calls are TRBV5-1 and TRBJ2-5; the D gene is possibly TRBD2 (5 bases). Germline assignment: CDR1 SGHRS and CDR2 YFSETQ. This CDR3 has 14 amino acids. V was shortened by 4 bases and J by 4 bases, with 14 bases between the two germline ends. DNA for the CDR3: TGCGCCAGCAGCCCGGACGCGGCGGGAGAGACCCAGTACTTC. Its translation: CASSPDAAGETQYF.

This clonotype was seen repeatedly, ten times or more. The chain employs TRBV6-2 or TRBV6-3 and TRBJ2-7; TRBD1 aligns across 9 bases. This CDR3 contains 14 residues. The germline CDR1 and CDR2 sequences are MNHEY and SVGEGT. V dropped 6 bases and J dropped 4; count of bases not matched to a gene: 7. Here the CDR3 DNA reads TGTGCCAGCAGACCCGGGACAGGGTTTTACGAGCAGTACTTC. Its protein product is CASRPGTGFYEQYF.

This clonotype was seen many times. The J gene is TRBJ1-3, the V gene TRBV20-1; D gene uncertain. Looked up from germline, CDR1 is DFQATT and CDR2 is SNEGSKA (reference sequence). Trimming removed 1 base from V and 4 bases from J, with 5 bases in between. The CDR3 is made up of 12 amino acids. In DNA, the CDR3 is TGCAGTGCTAGAGTTAGGGGAAACACCATATATTTT. It encodes CSARVRGNTIYF.

This clonotype was picked up a small number of times. The chain couples TRBV20-1 to TRBJ2-1; TRBD1 matches at 8 bases. The CDR3 extends over 14 amino acids. Germline trimming cut 5 bases from V and 4 bases from J; bases unmatched to any gene: 7. CDR1 and CDR2 from the germline V gene are DFQATT and SNEGSKA (reference sequence). CDR3 loop: CSALPGQVYNEQFF. In DNA form, the CDR3 reads TGCAGTGCTCTCCCGGGACAGGTATACAATGAGCAGTTCTTC.

This clonotype was seen repeatedly, ten times or more. The chain uses TRBV27 and TRBJ1-6; D remains ambiguous. Per germline, CDR1 MNHEY and CDR2 SMNVEV (reference sequence). The CDR3 extends over 16 amino acids. V lost 5 bases and J 4 bases, leaving 15 bases between the germline ends. CDR3 coding DNA: TGTGCCAGCAGTCCCCAGACCCTTGTATATAATTCACCCCTCCACTTT. It yields the protein CASSPQTLVYNSPLHF.

This clonotype was seen at least ten times. This chain uses TRBV3-1 with TRBJ2-7, with unresolved D. This CDR3 is built from 15 residues. Germline CDR1 reads LGHDT; CDR2 reads YNNKEL (reference sequence). V gave up 7 bases and J gave up 2 bases, with 18 bases separating them. CDR3 loop: CASTIKGPGTYEQYF. In DNA, the CDR3 is TGTGCCAGCACGATTAAGGGCCCTGGCACCTACGAGCAGTACTTC.

This clonotype was counted at least ten times. The V and J genes are TRBV7-9 and TRBJ2-1; either TRBD1 or TRBD2 may supply D (5 bases each). V lost 5 bases and J lost 9, with 20 bases in between. Germline V gene lookup returns CDR1 SEHNR and CDR2 FQNEAQ (reference sequence). The CDR3 is made up of 15 amino acids. CDR3 residues: CASSARDGNWGEQFF. CDR3 sequence (DNA): TGTGCCAGCAGCGCCCGGGACGGAAATTGGGGTGAGCAGTTCTTC.

This clonotype was found many times. This chain uses TRBV7-2 with TRBJ2-2; 8 nucleotides align to TRBD2. CDR3 size: 15 residues. Germline V gives CDR1 SGHTA, CDR2 FQGNSA. The J segment lost 5 bases and the V segment lost 6 bases, leaving 8 bases of the junction unmatched. CDR3 in DNA: TGTGCCAGCAGAAGACGGGGGGGCGGTACCGGGGAGCTGTTTTTT. It codes for CASRRRGGGTGELFF.

Ten or more counts support this clonotype. J is TRBJ2-3 and V is TRBV15; D not resolved. CDR1 is LNHNV and CDR2 is YYDKDF in the germline V gene (reference sequence). V was shortened by 1 base and J by 1 base, with 9 bases between the two germline ends. The CDR3 has 15 residues. CDR3 protein: CATSRGHGRTDTQYF. Here the CDR3 DNA reads TGTGCCACCAGCAGAGGACACGGCCGCACAGATACGCAGTATTTT.

This clonotype occurred a few times. The chain combines TRBV29-1 with TRBJ2-1; 11 nucleotides match TRBD2. CDR3 length: 14 amino acids. In germline, CDR1 is SQVTM, CDR2 ANQGSEA. V lost 7 bases, J lost 3 bases, and 5 bases stayed unmatched. CDR3 sequence reads: CSALLAGVYNEQFF. The CDR3 DNA follows: TGCAGCGCCTTACTAGCGGGAGTCTACAATGAGCAGTTCTTC.

This clonotype occurred many times. The chain couples TRBV18 to TRBJ2-7, with TRBD1 matching 7 bases. The CDR3 sequence is 15 residues long. The trim removed 3 bases at V and 4 bases at J, leaving 9 bases unmatched. Germline loops: CDR1 KGHSH, CDR2 LQKENI. The CDR3 DNA follows: TGTGCCAGCTCACCGAGTGGGACAGCTGAGTACGAGCAGTACTTC. Encoded protein: CASSPSGTAEYEQYF.

This clonotype was seen repeatedly, ten times or more. The V and J genes are TRBV20-1 and TRBJ1-2; 7 nucleotides agree with TRBD1. Germline CDR1 is DFQATT and CDR2 is SNEGSKA (reference sequence). The CDR3 is 13 residues long. The junction had 4 bases not matched to a gene; V was cut back by 3 bases and J by 3 bases. The CDR3 region has the DNA TGCAGTGCTAGCCCGGGGACAGACTATGGCTACACCTTC. The encoded protein is CSASPGTDYGYTF.

V usage is TRBV5-4 and J usage is TRBJ2-3; 9 nucleotides match TRBD2. In germline, CDR1 is SGHNT, CDR2 YYREEE (reference sequence). This CDR3 has 16 amino acids. V lost 4 bases to trimming and J lost 2 bases; unmatched junction nucleotides: 8. The chain's CDR3 is CASSPGTSISTDTQYF. The DNA for the CDR3 is TGTGCCAGCAGCCCAGGGACTAGCATATCCACAGATACGCAGTATTTT.

This clonotype was seen ten or more times. The V call is TRBV29-1, the J call TRBJ2-5; TRBD2 matches at 8 bases. The CDR3 totals 13 residues. V lost 6 bases and J lost 1; bases outside the gene matches: 4. Germline CDR1 and CDR2: SQVTM and ANQGSEA. The CDR3 nucleotides are TGCAGCGTGGGTAGCGGGGTCCAAGAGACCCAGTACTTC. It specifies CSVGSGVQETQYF.

This clonotype was detected ten times or more. The rearrangement joins TRBV27 to TRBJ2-2; D unclear. This CDR3 region has 16 residues. V was trimmed by 0 bases and J by 1 base, leaving 9 bases between them. Germline CDR1 and CDR2: MNHEY and SMNVEV (reference sequence). This chain's CDR3 is CASSLSSWMNTGELFF. CDR3 in DNA: TGTGCCAGCAGTTTATCTAGCTGGATGAACACCGGGGAGCTGTTTTTT.

Many counts were recorded for this clonotype. V usage is TRBV20-1 and J usage is TRBJ2-7, with 9 bases aligning to TRBD1. Germline CDR1 reads DFQATT; CDR2 reads SNEGSKA (reference sequence). The CDR3 has 14 amino acids. V dropped 5 bases and J dropped 6; count of bases not matched to a gene: 11. The CDR3, as DNA: TGCAGTGCTGGAGCCGGGACAGGGCTCGGCGAGCAGTACTTC. Protein product: CSAGAGTGLGEQYF.

This clonotype was counted ten times or more. The chain couples TRBV28 to TRBJ2-3; D ambiguous. Looked up from germline, CDR1 is MDHEN and CDR2 is SYDVKM. The CDR3 runs 14 residues. Trimming pared 5 bases from V and 2 bases from J, leaving 11 bases between. The CDR3 nucleotides read TGTGCCAGCAGTCCCATTAGCTTCACAGATACGCAGTATTTT. This sequence encodes CASSPISFTDTQYF.

The sample holds a few counts of this clonotype. The genes are TRBV7-6 and TRBJ2-2; TRBD2 matches 7 bases. Per germline, CDR1 SGHVS and CDR2 FNYEAQ. CDR3 length equals 17 residues. V lost 6 bases to trimming and J lost 1 base; unmatched junction nucleotides: 11. CDR3 protein: CASRPLLASGNTGELFF. The CDR3, as DNA: TGTGCCAGCAGACCACTTTTGGCTAGCGGGAACACCGGGGAGCTGTTTTTT.

The sample holds a few counts of this clonotype. The genes are TRBV4-3 and TRBJ2-1; D is perhaps TRBD2 (6 bases). The germline V gene has CDR1 LGHNA and CDR2 YSLEER. This CDR3 contains 13 residues. The V end was cut by 1 base, the J end by 8 bases, with 9 bases between. Written as DNA, the CDR3 is TGCGCCAGCAGCCAAGCACTAGCCGATGAGCAGTTCTTC. Its protein product is CASSQALADEQFF.

This clonotype was detected many times. J is TRBJ2-7 and V is TRBV7-2; perhaps TRBD2 as D (6 bases). The CDR3 covers 16 residues. The V end lost 5 bases, the J end lost 2 bases, and 19 bases lay between the germline ends. Germline V lookup: CDR1 SGHTA, CDR2 FQGNSA. CDR3 protein: CASSTGGGARTYEQYF. The CDR3 DNA reads as TGTGCCAGCAGCACCGGTGGAGGGGCGAGAACCTACGAGCAGTACTTC.

This clonotype was seen repeatedly, ten times or more. The chain has TRBV20-1 and TRBJ1-1; 9 bases match TRBD1. Germline CDR1 and CDR2: DFQATT and SNEGSKA (reference sequence). V shed 5 bases, J shed 6 bases, and the junction held 7 bases outside the gene matches. This CDR3 spans 13 amino acids. CDR3 amino acids: CSAPQGAKAEAFF. The DNA for the CDR3 is TGCAGTGCTCCACAGGGGGCTAAAGCTGAAGCTTTCTTT.

This clonotype was observed at least ten times. The chain employs TRBV25-1 and TRBJ1-6; D is undetermined. The V end was cut by 6 bases, the J end by 7 bases, with 10 bases between. This CDR3 has 13 residues. Germline V gene lookup returns CDR1 MGHDK and CDR2 SYGVNS. The CDR3 DNA sequence: TGTGCCAGCAGGAGGGCCTTCAATTCACCCCTCCACTTT. Protein: CASRRAFNSPLHF.

There are many counts of this clonotype. V is TRBV6-5 and J is TRBJ2-5; D not resolved. This CDR3 has 13 amino acids. Germline-derived CDR1 and CDR2 are MNHEY and SVGAGI. Trimming stripped 1 base from V and 7 bases from J, with 10 bases between. The CDR3 region has the DNA TGTGCCAGCAGTTACTGGGTCTCTGGGACCCAGTACTTC. It yields the protein CASSYWVSGTQYF.

This clonotype was picked up many times. This CDR3 reads CASSPGIPFNEQFF. CDR3 coding DNA: TGTGCCAGCTCACCGGGGATCCCTTTTAATGAGCAGTTCTTC. The chain uses TRBV18 and TRBJ2-1; D unclear. This CDR3 comprises 14 residues. In germline, CDR1 is KGHSH, CDR2 LQKENI. Trimming took off 3 bases at V and 7 bases at J, with 13 bases between the two ends.

This clonotype has ten or more counts. V and J are TRBV29-1 and TRBJ2-1; 9 nucleotides align to TRBD2. The CDR3 is made up of 14 amino acids. Unmatched junction bases numbered 8, after V lost 4 bases and J lost 7 bases. Germline V gene lookup returns CDR1 SQVTM and CDR2 ANQGSEA. The CDR3: CSVGVAGGRNEQFF. The CDR3 nucleotides are TGCAGCGTTGGGGTTGCGGGGGGGCGAAATGAGCAGTTCTTC.

This clonotype appeared many times. V is TRBV5-1 and J is TRBJ2-5; D gene uncertain. CDR1 is SGHRS and CDR2 is YFSETQ in the germline V gene. V was clipped by 5 bases and J by 3 bases, with 11 bases between them. The CDR3 sequence is 13 residues long. CDR3 loop: CASRLQPEETQYF. The CDR3 DNA sequence: TGCGCCAGCAGGTTACAGCCGGAAGAGACCCAGTACTTC.

This clonotype has at least ten counts. The chain is built from TRBV5-1 and TRBJ2-4, with D hard to call. The CDR3 totals 13 residues. Per germline, CDR1 SGHRS and CDR2 YFSETQ. Trimming shortened V by 0 bases and J by 8 bases, and 9 bases separated the two germline ends. DNA of the CDR3: TGCGCCAGCAGCTTGGCGACCCAGGACATTCAGTACTTC. Its translation: CASSLATQDIQYF.

This clonotype was detected many times. V is TRBV5-5 and J is TRBJ1-4, with TRBD1 as a possible D gene (6 bases). Germline assignment: CDR1 SGHKS and CDR2 YYEKEE (reference sequence). This CDR3 comprises 13 residues. V was cut by 1 base and J by 8 bases, with 9 bases left in between. The CDR3 protein is CASSLRGSEKLFF. DNA of the CDR3: TGTGCCAGCAGCTTGAGGGGGAGCGAAAAACTGTTTTTT.

This clonotype was seen more than once but under ten times. The genes are TRBV4-3 and TRBJ1-4; D call uncertain. The CDR3 has 17 amino acids. The V gene lost 0 bases and the J gene lost 11 bases, with 22 bases spanning the gap. Looked up from germline, CDR1 is LGHNA and CDR2 is YSLEER. For the CDR3, the DNA is TGCGCCAGCAGCCAAGATCGGATGGGAGGAGGCCCGCGGAAACTGTTTTTT. Translation gives CASSQDRMGGGPRKLFF.